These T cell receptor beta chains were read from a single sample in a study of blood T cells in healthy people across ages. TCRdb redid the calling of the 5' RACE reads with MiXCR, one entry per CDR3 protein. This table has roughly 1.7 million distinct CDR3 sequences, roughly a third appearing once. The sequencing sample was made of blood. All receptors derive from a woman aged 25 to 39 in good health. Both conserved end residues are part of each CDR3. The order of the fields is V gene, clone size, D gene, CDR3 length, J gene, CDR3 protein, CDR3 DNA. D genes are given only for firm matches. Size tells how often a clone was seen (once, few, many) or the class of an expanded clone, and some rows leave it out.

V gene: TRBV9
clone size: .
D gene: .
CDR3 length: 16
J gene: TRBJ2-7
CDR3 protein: CASSVDPGGLRYEQYF
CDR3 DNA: TGTGCCAGCAGCGTAGATCCCGGAGGCCTGCGCTACGAGCAGTACTTC

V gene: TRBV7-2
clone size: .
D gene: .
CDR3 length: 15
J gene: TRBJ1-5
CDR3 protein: CASSSAYGDLQPEHF
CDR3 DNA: TGTGCCAGCAGCTCTGCGTACGGGGATCTTCAGCCCGAGCATTTT

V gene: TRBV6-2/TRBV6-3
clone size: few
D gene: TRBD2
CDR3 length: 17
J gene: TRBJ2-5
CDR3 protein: CASSHSGTSGNQETQYF
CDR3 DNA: TGTGCCAGCAGTCACTCCGGGACTAGCGGGAACCAAGAGACCCAGTACTTC

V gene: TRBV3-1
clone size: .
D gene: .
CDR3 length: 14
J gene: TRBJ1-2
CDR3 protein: CASSQAEFGYGYTF
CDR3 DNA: TGTGCCAGCAGCCAAGCAGAATTTGGCTATGGCTACACCTTC

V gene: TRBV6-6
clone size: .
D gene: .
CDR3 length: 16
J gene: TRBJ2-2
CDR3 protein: CASRASGTRNTGELFF
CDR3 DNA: TGTGCCAGCAGAGCCTCCGGGACAAGGAACACCGGGGAGCTGTTTTTT

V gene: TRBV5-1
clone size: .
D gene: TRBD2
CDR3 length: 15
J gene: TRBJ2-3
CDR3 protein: CASSLGLATTDTQYF
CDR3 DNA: TGCGCCAGCAGCCTGGGACTAGCGACGACAGATACGCAGTATTTT

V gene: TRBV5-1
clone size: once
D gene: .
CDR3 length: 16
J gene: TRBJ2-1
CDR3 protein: CASSFGTRHSYNEQFF
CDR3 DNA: TGCGCCAGCAGCTTCGGGACGAGGCACTCCTACAATGAGCAGTTCTTC

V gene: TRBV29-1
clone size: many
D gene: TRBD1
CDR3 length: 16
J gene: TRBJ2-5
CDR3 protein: CSVEGVTGVLGETQYF
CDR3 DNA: TGCAGCGTTGAAGGGGTAACAGGGGTATTGGGGGAGACCCAGTACTTC

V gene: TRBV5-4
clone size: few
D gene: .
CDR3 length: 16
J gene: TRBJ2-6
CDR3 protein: CASSAPARSGANVLTF
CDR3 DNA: TGTGCCAGCAGCGCCCCGGCGCGATCTGGGGCCAACGTCCTGACTTTC

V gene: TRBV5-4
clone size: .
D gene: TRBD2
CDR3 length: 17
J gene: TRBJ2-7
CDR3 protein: CASSPVGGTSASYEQYF
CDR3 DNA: TGTGCCAGCAGTCCAGTAGGGGGGACTAGCGCCTCCTACGAGCAGTACTTC

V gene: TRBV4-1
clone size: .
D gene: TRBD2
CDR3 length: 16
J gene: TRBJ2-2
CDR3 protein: CASSLTSGKNTGELFF
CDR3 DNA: TGCGCCAGCAGCCTGACTAGCGGGAAGAACACCGGGGAGCTGTTTTTT

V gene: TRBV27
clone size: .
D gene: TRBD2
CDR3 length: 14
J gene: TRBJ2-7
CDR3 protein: CASSLAGLEGEQYF
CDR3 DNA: TGTGCCAGCAGTTTAGCGGGACTAGAAGGCGAGCAGTACTTC

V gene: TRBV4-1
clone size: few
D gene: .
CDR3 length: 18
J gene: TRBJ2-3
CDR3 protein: CASSHPAAKRAGTDTQYF
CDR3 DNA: TGCGCCAGCAGCCATCCAGCTGCGAAGCGGGCTGGCACAGATACGCAGTATTTT

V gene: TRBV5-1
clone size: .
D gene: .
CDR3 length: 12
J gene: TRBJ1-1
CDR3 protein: CASGHQNTEAFF
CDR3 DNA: TGCGCCAGCGGACATCAGAACACTGAAGCTTTCTTT

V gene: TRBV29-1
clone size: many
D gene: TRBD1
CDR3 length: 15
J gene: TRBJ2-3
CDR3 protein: CSVEGRTGGADTQYF
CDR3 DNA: TGCAGCGTTGAAGGGCGGACAGGGGGCGCAGATACGCAGTATTTT

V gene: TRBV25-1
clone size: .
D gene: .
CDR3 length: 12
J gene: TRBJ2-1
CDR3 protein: CATRLPAGEQFF
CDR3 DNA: TGTGCCACCCGGTTGCCGGCGGGGGAGCAGTTCTTC

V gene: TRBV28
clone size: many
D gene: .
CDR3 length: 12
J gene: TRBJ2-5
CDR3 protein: CASWGAWETQYF
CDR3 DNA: TGTGCCAGCTGGGGGGCCTGGGAGACCCAGTACTTC

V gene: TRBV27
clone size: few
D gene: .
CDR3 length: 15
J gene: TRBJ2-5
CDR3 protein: CASSLQGTIQETQYF
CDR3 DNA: TGTGCCAGCAGTTTACAGGGTACGATCCAAGAGACCCAGTACTTC

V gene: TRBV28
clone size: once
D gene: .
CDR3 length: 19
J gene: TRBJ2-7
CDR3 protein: CASTNNGDLGSKRFDEQYF
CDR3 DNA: TGTGCCAGCACCAACAACGGAGACCTTGGCTCAAAACGTTTCGACGAGCAGTACTTC

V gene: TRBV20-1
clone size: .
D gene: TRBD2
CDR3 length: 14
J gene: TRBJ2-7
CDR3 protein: CSAVGGTSVRERYF
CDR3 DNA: TGCAGTGCTGTAGGGGGGACTAGTGTTAGGGAGCGGTACTTC

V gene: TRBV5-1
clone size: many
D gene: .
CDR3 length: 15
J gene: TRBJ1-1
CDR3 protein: CASSLAGDMNTEAFF
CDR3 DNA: TGCGCCAGCAGCTTGGCCGGGGATATGAACACTGAAGCTTTCTTT

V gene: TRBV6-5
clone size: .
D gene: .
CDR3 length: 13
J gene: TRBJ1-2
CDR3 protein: CASSYSSFYGYTF
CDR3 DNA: TGTGCCAGCAGTTACTCATCCTTCTATGGCTACACCTTC

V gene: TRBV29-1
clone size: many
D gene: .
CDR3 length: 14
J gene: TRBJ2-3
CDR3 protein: CSVEGSEITDTQYF
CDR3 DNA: TGCAGCGTTGAAGGGTCAGAAATCACAGATACGCAGTATTTT

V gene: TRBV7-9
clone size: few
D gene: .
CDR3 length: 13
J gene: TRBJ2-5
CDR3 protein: CASSLEFSETQYF
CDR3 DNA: TGTGCCAGCAGCTTAGAGTTTTCTGAGACCCAGTACTTC

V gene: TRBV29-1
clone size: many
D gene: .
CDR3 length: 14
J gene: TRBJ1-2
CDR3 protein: CSVKFVGMGYGYTF
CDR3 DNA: TGCAGCGTGAAGTTCGTTGGGATGGGCTATGGCTACACCTTC

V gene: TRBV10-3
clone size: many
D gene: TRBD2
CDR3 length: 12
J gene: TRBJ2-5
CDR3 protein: CATSSGQETQYF
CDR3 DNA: TGTGCCACCTCTAGCGGACAAGAGACCCAGTACTTC

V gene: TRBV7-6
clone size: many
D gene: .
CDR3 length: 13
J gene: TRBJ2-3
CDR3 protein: CASSLGVSDTQYF
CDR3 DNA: TGTGCCAGCAGCTTAGGGGTTTCAGATACGCAGTATTTT

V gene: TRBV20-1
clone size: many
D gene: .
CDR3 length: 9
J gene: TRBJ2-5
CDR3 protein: CSAKETQYF
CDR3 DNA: TGCAGTGCTAAAGAGACCCAGTACTTC

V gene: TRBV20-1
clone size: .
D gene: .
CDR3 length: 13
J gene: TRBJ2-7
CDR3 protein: CSARGIERSEQYF
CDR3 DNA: TGCAGTGCTAGAGGCATTGAACGTAGCGAGCAGTACTTC

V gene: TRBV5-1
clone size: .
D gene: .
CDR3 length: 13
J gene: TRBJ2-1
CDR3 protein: CASSLGNENEQFF
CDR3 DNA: TGCGCCAGCAGCTTGGGGAACGAGAATGAGCAGTTCTTC

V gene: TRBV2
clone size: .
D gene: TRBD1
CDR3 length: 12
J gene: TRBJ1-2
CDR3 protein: CATNRGMSGYTF
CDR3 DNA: TGTGCCACCAACAGGGGGATGAGTGGCTACACCTTC

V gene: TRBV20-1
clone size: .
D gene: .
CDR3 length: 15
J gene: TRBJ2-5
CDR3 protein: CSARDPARASETQYF
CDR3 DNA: TGCAGTGCTAGAGATCCCGCAAGAGCCAGTGAGACCCAGTACTTC

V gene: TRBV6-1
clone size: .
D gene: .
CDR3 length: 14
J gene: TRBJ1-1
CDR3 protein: CASMIEQPNTEAFF
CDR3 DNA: TGTGCCAGCATGATAGAACAGCCGAACACTGAAGCTTTCTTT